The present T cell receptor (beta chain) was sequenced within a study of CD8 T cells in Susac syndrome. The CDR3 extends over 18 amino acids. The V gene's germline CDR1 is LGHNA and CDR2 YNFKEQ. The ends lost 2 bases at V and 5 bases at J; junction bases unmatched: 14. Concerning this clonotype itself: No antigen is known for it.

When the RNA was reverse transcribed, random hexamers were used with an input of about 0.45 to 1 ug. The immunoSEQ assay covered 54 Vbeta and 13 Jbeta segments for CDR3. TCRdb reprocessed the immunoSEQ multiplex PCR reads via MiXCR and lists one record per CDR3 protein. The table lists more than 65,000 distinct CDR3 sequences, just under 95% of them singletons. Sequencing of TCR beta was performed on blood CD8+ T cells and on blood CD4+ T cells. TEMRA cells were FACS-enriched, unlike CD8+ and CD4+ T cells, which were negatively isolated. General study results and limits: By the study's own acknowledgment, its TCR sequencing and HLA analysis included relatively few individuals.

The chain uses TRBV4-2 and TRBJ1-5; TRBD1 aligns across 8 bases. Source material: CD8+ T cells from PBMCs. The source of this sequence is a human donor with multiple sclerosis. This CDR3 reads CASSQRASGQGGDQPQHF. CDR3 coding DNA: TGTGCCAGCAGCCAAAGAGCCTCCGGACAGGGAGGGGATCAGCCCCAGCATTTT.